This T cell receptor beta chain was retrieved from a study of radiotherapy plus CTLA-4 blockade in lung cancer. Whole-study findings and limits: Strongest reported response predictors: early blood clone changes and post-radiation interferon-beta. Following radiotherapy plus ipilimumab, tumor-derived TCR clones expanded in the blood.

Chemo-refractory metastatic non-small-cell lung cancer patients were treated with focal radiation plus CTLA-4 blockade with ipilimumab. Points on this clone: The antigen remains unidentified.

Germline values: CDR1 MDHEN, CDR2 SYDVKM. This CDR3 is built from 15 residues. Trimming took off 4 bases at V and 0 bases at J, with 9 bases between the two ends. Clones were read by immunoSEQ multiplex PCR, and TCRdb kept only the in-frame ones, dropping some. Found here are around 45,000 clones, approximately 90% of them singletons; the top ten hold 6.5% to 9%. The chain has TRBV28 and TRBJ2-2, with D unresolved. The TCR comes from a human donor with non-small cell lung cancer whose response to radiotherapy plus ipilimumab could not be evaluated. Material: peripheral blood, obtained from a patient treated with radiotherapy plus ipilimumab. CDR3 DNA: TGTGCCAGCAGTTCCCCGGCGGCGAACACCGGGGAGCTGTTTTTT. Its translation: CASSSPAANTGELFF.